The rows below give T cell receptor beta chains drawn from one sample of a study of beta chain features in type 1 diabetes. Sequencing used immunoSEQ multiplex PCR; TCRdb keeps in-frame clones, though not all of them. The table has about 360,000 clones, about 12% seen once. The sequenced sample was naive CD4+ T cells from blood. The receptor set was obtained from a man between 18 and 35 years old in good health. CDR3s include the opening cysteine and the closing phenylalanine or tryptophan. The D gene is left open where the match is weak. Expanded clones are given a class, and other clones once, few, many or no size at all.

size: -; D: -; V: TRBV15; J: TRBJ1-3; DNA: TGTGCCACCAGCAGAGGCCAAGGGAGGAACTCTGGAAACACCATATATTTT; CDR3: CATSRGQGRNSGNTIYF
size: -; D: TRBD1; V: TRBV14; J: TRBJ1-5; DNA: TGTGCCAGCAGCCAAGAGAGGCAGGGGGTGGGCAATCAGCCCCAGCATTTT; CDR3: CASSQERQGVGNQPQHF
size: -; D: -; V: TRBV19; J: TRBJ2-7; DNA: TGTGCCAGTAGTCCACCGACCCAGACAGCGAGCTCCTACGAGCAGTACTTC; CDR3: CASSPPTQTASSYEQYF
size: -; D: TRBD2; V: TRBV9; J: TRBJ2-7; DNA: TGTGCCAGCAGCGTTTCTAGCGGGGGTTACGAGCAGTACTTC; CDR3: CASSVSSGGYEQYF
size: -; D: TRBD2; V: TRBV6-4; J: TRBJ2-1; DNA: TGTGCCAGCAGCGCTAGCGGGGCCACGTACTTGCATGAGCAGTTCTTC; CDR3: CASSASGATYLHEQFF
size: -; D: TRBD1; V: TRBV28; J: TRBJ2-5; DNA: TGTGCCAGCAGGTGGTCAGGGGGCGAGGAGACCCAGTACTTC; CDR3: CASRWSGGEETQYF
size: -; D: -; V: TRBV4-2; J: TRBJ2-3; DNA: TGTGCCAGCAGCCAAGATAGGGGTGGCACAGATACGCAGTATTTT; CDR3: CASSQDRGGTDTQYF
size: -; D: -; V: TRBV6-6; J: TRBJ2-7; DNA: TGTGCCAGCAGTCCCCTCTCCTACGAGCAGTACTTC; CDR3: CASSPLSYEQYF
size: -; D: TRBD1; V: TRBV6-6; J: TRBJ2-2; DNA: TGTGCCAGCAGTTTGACAGGGGTTGGGGAGCTGTTTTTT; CDR3: CASSLTGVGELFF
size: few; D: TRBD1; V: TRBV10-3; J: TRBJ1-2; DNA: TGTGCCATCAGGAGGACAGGGGTAATGGACTATGGCTACACCTTC; CDR3: CAIRRTGVMDYGYTF
size: few; D: -; V: TRBV18; J: TRBJ2-1; DNA: TGTGCCAGCTCACCTCGGACCCAGGGGATAGACAATGAGCAGTTCTTC; CDR3: CASSPRTQGIDNEQFF
size: few; D: -; V: TRBV4-3; J: TRBJ2-3; DNA: TGCGCCAGCAGCCAAGCTTCCACAGATACGCAGTATTTT; CDR3: CASSQASTDTQYF
size: -; D: -; V: TRBV29-1; J: TRBJ1-5; DNA: TGCAGCGTTGCCCAGGGCAATAGCAATCAGCCCCAGCATTTT; CDR3: CSVAQGNSNQPQHF
size: few; D: -; V: TRBV5-6; J: TRBJ2-3; DNA: TGTGCCAGCAGCGCGGGCTGGACAGATACGCAGTATTTT; CDR3: CASSAGWTDTQYF
size: -; D: -; V: TRBV29-1; J: TRBJ2-2; DNA: TGCAGCGTTGGGTCAGCACTAAACACCGGGGAGCTGTTTTTT; CDR3: CSVGSALNTGELFF
size: few; D: -; V: TRBV7-3; J: TRBJ2-6; DNA: TGTGCCAGCAGCTCCTCTAGACAGTTCTCTGGGGCCAACGTCCTGACTTTC; CDR3: CASSSSRQFSGANVLTF
size: few; D: TRBD1; V: TRBV5-1; J: TRBJ2-2; DNA: TGCGCCAGCAGCTTTCGTTTAATCGGGACAGGGAACACCGGGGAGCTGTTTTTT; CDR3: CASSFRLIGTGNTGELFF
size: few; D: -; V: TRBV7-2; J: TRBJ2-7; DNA: TGTGCCAGCAGCTTATCGGGCAGGGAGGGGGGCGAGCAGTACTTC; CDR3: CASSLSGREGGEQYF
size: -; D: -; V: TRBV2; J: TRBJ1-6; DNA: TGTGCCAGCATCAAAGGGAGGTCCCAGGCGGCACCCCTCCACTTT; CDR3: CASIKGRSQAAPLHF
size: -; D: -; V: TRBV5-1; J: TRBJ1-4; DNA: TGCGCCAGCAGCTTGGCCCCAGGGTCTAATGAAAAACTGTTTTTT; CDR3: CASSLAPGSNEKLFF
size: -; D: -; V: TRBV28; J: TRBJ2-7; DNA: TGTGCCAGCAGTCCCCAATCAGGGTGGGAGCAGTACTTC; CDR3: CASSPQSGWEQYF
size: few; D: -; V: TRBV7-2; J: TRBJ2-3; DNA: TGTGCCAGCAGCTTAACTCGATCTTCAGATACGCAGTATTTT; CDR3: CASSLTRSSDTQYF
size: -; D: TRBD1; V: TRBV30; J: TRBJ1-3; DNA: TGTGCCTGGAGCGAACCGGGACAGATTGGAAACACCATATATTTT; CDR3: CAWSEPGQIGNTIYF
size: -; D: TRBD1; V: TRBV5-4; J: TRBJ2-3; DNA: TGTGCCAGCAGCGGAAGACAGGGTGCAGATACGCAGTATTTT; CDR3: CASSGRQGADTQYF
size: few; D: -; V: TRBV5-1; J: TRBJ2-6; DNA: TGCGCCAGCAGCTTGGGGGGCGCTGGGGCCAACGTCCTGACTTTC; CDR3: CASSLGGAGANVLTF
size: -; D: TRBD1; V: TRBV7-3; J: TRBJ1-6; DNA: TGTGCCAGCAGCTTAATGGGACAGGGGGAATCACCCCTCCACTTT; CDR3: CASSLMGQGESPLHF
size: few; D: -; V: TRBV7-3; J: TRBJ1-1; DNA: TGTGCCAGCAGCTTAATCCCGGGGGTGAACACTGAAGCTTTCTTT; CDR3: CASSLIPGVNTEAFF